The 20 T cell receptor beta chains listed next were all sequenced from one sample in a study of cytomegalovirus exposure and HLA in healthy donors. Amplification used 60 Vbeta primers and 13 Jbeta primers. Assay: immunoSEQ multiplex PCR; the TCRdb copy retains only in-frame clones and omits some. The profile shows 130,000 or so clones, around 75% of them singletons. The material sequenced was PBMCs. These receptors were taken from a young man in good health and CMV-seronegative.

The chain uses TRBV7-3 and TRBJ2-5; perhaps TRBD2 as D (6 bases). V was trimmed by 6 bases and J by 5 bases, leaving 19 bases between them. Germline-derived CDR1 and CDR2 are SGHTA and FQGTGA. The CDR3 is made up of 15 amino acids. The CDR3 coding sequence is TGTGCCAGCAGTTACCGTGGAGGGACGGGGGAGACCCAGTACTTC. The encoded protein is CASSYRGGTGETQYF.

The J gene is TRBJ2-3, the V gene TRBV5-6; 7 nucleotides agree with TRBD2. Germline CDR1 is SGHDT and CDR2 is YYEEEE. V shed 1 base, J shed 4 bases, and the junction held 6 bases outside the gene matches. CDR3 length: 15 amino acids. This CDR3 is CASSLNPRGADTQYF. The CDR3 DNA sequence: TGTGCCAGCAGCTTGAACCCCCGGGGGGCAGATACGCAGTATTTT.

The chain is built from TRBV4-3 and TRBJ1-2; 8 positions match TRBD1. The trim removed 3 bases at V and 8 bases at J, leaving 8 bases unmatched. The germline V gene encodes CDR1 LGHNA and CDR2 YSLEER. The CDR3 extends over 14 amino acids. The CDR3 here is CASSQIQGARGYTF. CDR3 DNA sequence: TGCGCCAGCAGCCAGATCCAGGGGGCGCGCGGCTACACCTTC.

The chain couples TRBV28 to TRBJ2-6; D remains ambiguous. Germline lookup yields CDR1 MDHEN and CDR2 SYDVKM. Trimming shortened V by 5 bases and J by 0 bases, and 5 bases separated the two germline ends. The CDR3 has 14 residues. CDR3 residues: CASSANSGANVLTF. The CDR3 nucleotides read TGTGCCAGCAGTGCGAACTCTGGGGCCAACGTCCTGACTTTC.

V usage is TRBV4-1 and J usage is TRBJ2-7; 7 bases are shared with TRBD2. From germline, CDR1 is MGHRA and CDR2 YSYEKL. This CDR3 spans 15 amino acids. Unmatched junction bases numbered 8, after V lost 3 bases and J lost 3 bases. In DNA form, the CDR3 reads TGCGCCAGCAGCCAGCTCGGGACTATCATCTACGAGCAGTACTTC. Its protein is CASSQLGTIIYEQYF.

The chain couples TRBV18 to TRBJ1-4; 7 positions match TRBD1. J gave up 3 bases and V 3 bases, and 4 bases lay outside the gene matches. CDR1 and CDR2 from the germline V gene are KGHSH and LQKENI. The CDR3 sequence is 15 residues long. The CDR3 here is CASSPTGNSNEKLFF. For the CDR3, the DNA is TGTGCCAGCTCACCGACAGGGAACTCTAATGAAAAACTGTTTTTT.

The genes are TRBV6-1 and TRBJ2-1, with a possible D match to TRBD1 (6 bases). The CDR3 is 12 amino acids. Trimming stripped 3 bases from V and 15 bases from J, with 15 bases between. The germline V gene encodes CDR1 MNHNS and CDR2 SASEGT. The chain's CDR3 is CASSEDSVVPFF. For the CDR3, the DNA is TGTGCCAGCAGTGAGGACAGTGTCGTCCCGTTCTTC.

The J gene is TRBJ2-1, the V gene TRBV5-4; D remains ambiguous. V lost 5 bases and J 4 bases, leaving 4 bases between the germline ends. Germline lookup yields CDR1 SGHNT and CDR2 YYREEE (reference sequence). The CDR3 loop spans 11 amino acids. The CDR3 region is CASSSYNEQFF. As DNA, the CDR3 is TGTGCCAGCAGTTCTTACAATGAGCAGTTCTTC.

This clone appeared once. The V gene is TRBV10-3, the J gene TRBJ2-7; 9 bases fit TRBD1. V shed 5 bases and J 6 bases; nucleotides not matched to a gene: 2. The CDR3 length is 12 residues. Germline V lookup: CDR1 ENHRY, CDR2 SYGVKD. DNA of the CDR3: TGTGCCATCAGTCTACAGGGGGCCGAGCAGTACTTC. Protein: CAISLQGAEQYF.

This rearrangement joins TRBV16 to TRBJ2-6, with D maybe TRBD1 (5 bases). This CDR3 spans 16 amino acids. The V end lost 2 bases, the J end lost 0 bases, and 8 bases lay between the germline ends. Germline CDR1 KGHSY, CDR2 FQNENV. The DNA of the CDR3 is TGTGCCAGCAGCCAACCAAGGGGCTCTGGGGCCAACGTCCTGACTTTC. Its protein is CASSQPRGSGANVLTF.

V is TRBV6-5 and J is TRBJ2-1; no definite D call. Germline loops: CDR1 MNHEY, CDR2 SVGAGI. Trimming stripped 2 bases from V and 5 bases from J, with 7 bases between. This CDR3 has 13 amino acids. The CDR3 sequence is CASSYNSHNEQFF. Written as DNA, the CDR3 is TGTGCCAGCAGTTACAATTCTCACAATGAGCAGTTCTTC.

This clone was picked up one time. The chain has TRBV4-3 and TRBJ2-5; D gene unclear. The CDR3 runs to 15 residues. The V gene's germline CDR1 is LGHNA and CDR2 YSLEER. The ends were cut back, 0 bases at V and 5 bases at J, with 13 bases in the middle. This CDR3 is CASSQELTGAETQYF. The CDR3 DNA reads TGCGCCAGCAGCCAAGAGCTGACCGGAGCGGAGACCCAGTACTTC.

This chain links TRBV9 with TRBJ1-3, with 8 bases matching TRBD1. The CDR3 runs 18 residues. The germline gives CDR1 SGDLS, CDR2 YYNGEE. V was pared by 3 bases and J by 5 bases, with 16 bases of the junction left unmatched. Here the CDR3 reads CASSAGPGQGSDRNTIYF. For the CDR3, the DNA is TGTGCCAGCAGCGCGGGTCCCGGACAGGGATCAGATCGAAACACCATATATTTT.

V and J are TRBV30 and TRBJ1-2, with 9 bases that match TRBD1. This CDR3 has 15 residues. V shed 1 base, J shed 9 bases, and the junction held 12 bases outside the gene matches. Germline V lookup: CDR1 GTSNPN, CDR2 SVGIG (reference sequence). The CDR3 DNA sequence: TGTGCCTGGAGTGGATTCCTACAGGGGGCGCGTCGCTACACCTTC. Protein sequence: CAWSGFLQGARRYTF. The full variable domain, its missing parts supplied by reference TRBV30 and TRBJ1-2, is SQTIHQWPATLVQPVGSPLSLECTVEGTSNPNLYWYRQAAGRGLQLLFYSVGIGQISSEVPQNLSASRPQDRQFILSSKKLLLSDSGFYLCAWSGFLQGARRYTFGSGTRLTVV.

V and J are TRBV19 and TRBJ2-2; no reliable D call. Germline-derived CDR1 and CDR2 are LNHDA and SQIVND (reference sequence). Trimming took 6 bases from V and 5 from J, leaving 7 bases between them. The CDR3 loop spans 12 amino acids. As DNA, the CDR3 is TGTGCCAGTAGGAAAGAGACCGGGGAGCTGTTTTTT. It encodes CASRKETGELFF.

DNA for the CDR3: TGTGCTAGTGGTTTGGGACGGGGGGGGAACCAGCCCCAGCATTTT. Its translation: CASGLGRGGNQPQHF. The chain is built from TRBV12-5 and TRBJ1-5, with D possibly being TRBD1 (5 bases). CDR3 size: 15 residues. The germline gives CDR1 LGHNT, CDR2 FRNRAP. Trimming removed 1 base from V and 7 bases from J, with 14 bases in between. The full variable domain, in which reference TRBV12-5 and TRBJ1-5 provide the parts outside the CDR3, is DARVTQTPRHKVTEMGQEVTMRCQPILGHNTVFWYRQTMMQGLELLAYFRNRAPLDDSGMPKDRFSAEMPDATLATLKIQPSEPRDSAVYFCASGLGRGGNQPQHFGDGTRLSIL.

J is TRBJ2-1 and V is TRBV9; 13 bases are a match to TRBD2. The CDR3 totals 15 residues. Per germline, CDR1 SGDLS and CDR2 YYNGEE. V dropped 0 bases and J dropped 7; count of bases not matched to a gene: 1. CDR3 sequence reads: CASSVVGLAGNEQFF. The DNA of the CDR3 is TGTGCCAGCAGCGTAGTGGGACTAGCGGGAAATGAGCAGTTCTTC.

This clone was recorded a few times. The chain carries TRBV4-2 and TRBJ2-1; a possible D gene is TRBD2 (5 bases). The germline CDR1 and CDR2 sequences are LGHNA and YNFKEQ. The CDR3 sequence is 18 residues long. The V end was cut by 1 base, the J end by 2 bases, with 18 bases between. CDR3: CASSQAVASIPTYNEQFF. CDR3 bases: TGTGCCAGCAGCCAAGCTGTGGCTAGCATTCCCACCTACAATGAGCAGTTCTTC.

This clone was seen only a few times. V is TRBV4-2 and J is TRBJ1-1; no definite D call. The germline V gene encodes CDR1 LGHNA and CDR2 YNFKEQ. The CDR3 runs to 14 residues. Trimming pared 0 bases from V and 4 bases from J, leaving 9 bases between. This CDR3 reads CASSQEEGGTEAFF. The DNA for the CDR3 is TGTGCCAGCAGCCAAGAGGAGGGCGGCACTGAAGCTTTCTTT.

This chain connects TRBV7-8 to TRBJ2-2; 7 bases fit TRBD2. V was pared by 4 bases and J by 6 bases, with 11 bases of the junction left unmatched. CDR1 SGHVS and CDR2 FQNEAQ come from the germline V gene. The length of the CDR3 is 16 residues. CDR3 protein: CASSSASAGKAGELFF. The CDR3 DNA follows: TGTGCCAGCAGCTCTGCCTCAGCGGGGAAGGCCGGGGAGCTGTTTTTT. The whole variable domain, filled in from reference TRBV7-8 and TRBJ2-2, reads GAGVSQSPRYKVAKRGQDVALRCDPISGHVSLFWYQQALGQGPEFLTYFQNEAQLDKSGLPSDRFFAERPEGSVSTLKIQRTQQEDSAVYLCASSSASAGKAGELFFGEGSRLTVL.